This is a list of T cell receptor beta chains from one sample in a study of shared clonotypes between healthy human individuals. Generated by immunoSEQ multiplex PCR, the TCRdb table keeps only in-frame clones and is missing some. The profile shows around 2.5 million clones, 90% to 95% of them singletons. Sequenced sample: naive CD4+ T cells from PBMCs. The source of these receptors is a man aged 18 to 30 in good health. Some clones in this sample may be carry-over from other donors' samples. The CDR3 runs from the conserved cysteine through the conserved F or W. The D gene is left open where the match is weak. Not every row has a clone size; where given, it reads once, few, many or a size class.

>-|TRBV18|TRBJ1-2|-
CASSPAGLNYGYTF
>-|TRBV4-3|TRBJ1-1|-
CASSQEGYGTEAFF
>-|TRBV19|TRBJ2-1|-
CASTGPQFF
>-|TRBV11-1|TRBJ2-2|-
CASSLEKGAGELFF
>-|TRBV4-2|TRBJ2-2|-
CASSQAGLVVGELFF
>-|TRBV30|TRBJ2-1|-
CAWSFGPYNEQFF
>once|TRBV30|TRBJ2-3|-
CALARGWADTQYF
>-|TRBV7-3|TRBJ2-5|TRBD2
CASSRSGSAGETQYF
>-|TRBV18|TRBJ1-2|-
CASSPEGGNYGYTF
>-|TRBV5-1|TRBJ2-5|TRBD2
CASSLGGRFQETQYF
>-|TRBV10-3|TRBJ1-2|-
CAISEPTGGLGPDGYGYTF
>-|TRBV11-2|TRBJ2-7|TRBD2
CASSPPAGTSARYEQYF
>-|TRBV6-5|TRBJ1-2|-
CASSSHVRVFGYTF
>-|TRBV5-1|TRBJ2-6|-
CASSSYGATGVANVLTF
>-|TRBV2|TRBJ2-7|-
CASSDRDDEQYF
>-|TRBV6-1|TRBJ2-7|-
CASSEWDTISGLYEQYF
>-|TRBV29-1|TRBJ2-3|-
CSVAGGADTQYF
>-|TRBV2|TRBJ1-5|-
CASIQGLGQPQHF
>-|TRBV12-1|TRBJ1-3|-
CASSFYSGALLSGNTIYF
>-|TRBV10-1|TRBJ2-1|TRBD2
CASSGAWLAGPYNEQFF
>-|TRBV7-2|TRBJ2-1|-
CASSGRSSYNEQFF
>once|TRBV2|TRBJ2-3|-
CASSDPSGTDTQYF
>-|TRBV9|TRBJ1-2|TRBD1
CASSAPGGTGLYYGYTF
>-|TRBV27|TRBJ2-4|TRBD2
CASSPGTSGRSSKNIQYF
>once|TRBV5-1|TRBJ1-1|-
CASSLGGTNTEAFF
>-|TRBV7-8|TRBJ2-3|TRBD1
CASSLAGQLYF
>once|TRBV27|TRBJ2-7|TRBD2
CASSRREGGYEQYF
>-|TRBV7-9|TRBJ1-1|-
CASSLVGVHRVNTEAFF
>-|TRBV7-8|TRBJ1-6|-
CASSPKLGRHNSPLHF
>-|TRBV7-8|TRBJ1-5|-
CASSPGTANSNQPQHF
>-|TRBV5-8|TRBJ2-3|-
CASSLDRGDTQYF
>-|TRBV9|TRBJ2-3|-
CASSPGESTDTQYF
>-|TRBV5-1|TRBJ2-2|-
CASSLGTAKDTGELFF
>-|TRBV4-1|TRBJ2-2|TRBD2
CASSQPGLAGGQNANTGELFF
>-|TRBV5-1|TRBJ2-1|TRBD2
CASSSPASGGGPYNEQFF
>-|TRBV5-1|TRBJ2-3|-
CASSFEGTDTQYF
>-|TRBV27|TRBJ2-2|TRBD1
CASRDLLPGQPTSNTGELFF
>-|TRBV6-1|TRBJ2-7|-
CASRPSSYEQYF
>once|TRBV5-4|TRBJ2-5|-
CASSFGDFQETQYF
>once|TRBV9|TRBJ2-3|-
CASSATSASTDTQYF
>-|TRBV9|TRBJ1-2|-
CASSVGGGPEGYTF
>once|TRBV30|TRBJ2-5|-
CAWSVDRSETQYF
>once|TRBV27|TRBJ2-7|TRBD2
CASSYYIPSEGGAYEQYF
>-|TRBV15|TRBJ2-3|-
CATSRVVISDTQYF
>-|TRBV5-4|TRBJ2-4|-
CASSSAQGAKNIQYF
>-|TRBV29-1|TRBJ2-5|TRBD1
CSYRGQETQYF
>-|TRBV4-1|TRBJ1-2|-
CASSQLPRDGGYGYTF
>-|TRBV7-3|TRBJ2-2|TRBD2
CASSFGTRGNAGELFF
>-|TRBV7-9|TRBJ2-3|TRBD2
CASSLATSGSTDTQYF
>-|TRBV25-1|TRBJ2-2|-
CAITPGKGWTGELFF
>-|TRBV7-8|TRBJ1-5|-
CASSSGRLDQPQHF
>once|TRBV11-2|TRBJ2-1|TRBD2
CASSLDVLAGSNEQFF
>-|TRBV11-3|TRBJ2-1|-
CASSFSGDDEQFF
>-|TRBV5-6|TRBJ2-7|TRBD1
CASSTVRQGSNEQYF
>once|TRBV5-4|TRBJ2-7|-
CASSLAESEQYF